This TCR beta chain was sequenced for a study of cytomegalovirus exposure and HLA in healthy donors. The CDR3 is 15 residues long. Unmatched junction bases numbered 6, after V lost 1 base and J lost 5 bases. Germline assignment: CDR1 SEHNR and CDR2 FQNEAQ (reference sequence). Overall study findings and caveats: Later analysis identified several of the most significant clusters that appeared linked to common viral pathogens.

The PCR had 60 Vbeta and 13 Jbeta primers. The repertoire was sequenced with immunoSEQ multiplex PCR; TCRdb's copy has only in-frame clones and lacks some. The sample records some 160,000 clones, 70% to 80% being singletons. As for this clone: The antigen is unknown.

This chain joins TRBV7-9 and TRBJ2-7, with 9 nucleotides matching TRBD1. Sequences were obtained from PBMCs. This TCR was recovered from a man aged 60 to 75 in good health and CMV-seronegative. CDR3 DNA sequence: TGTGCCAGCAGCTTAGGGGACAGGGAAGGCGACGAGCAGTACTTC. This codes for CASSLGDREGDEQYF.